This T cell receptor beta chain stems from a study of T cell clusters in autoimmune cytopenias. Multiplex touch-down PCR amplified TRB using TRB-A and TRB-B pools in one tube. TCRdb processed the multiplex PCR reads again and assigns one entry to each CDR3 protein, with no DNA. The sample holds roughly 4,200 distinct CDR3 sequences. Regarding the study as a whole: TRB repertoire shifts in secondary cytopenia and chronic lymphocytic leukemia mostly reflected lymphoma, not autoimmunity.

Some 39,000 genome equivalents of blood DNA were amplified for TRB. To note about this clonotype: Its antigen is unidentified.

The CDR3 is 16 residues long. Separately, the same data were catalogued under a study of T cell repertoires in aging, cancer and after chemotherapy. That source adds: Untreated cancer patients had significantly lower blood TCR diversity than age-matched healthy donors.

The sample consisted of peripheral blood. The sequence was obtained from a human donor with an autoimmune cytopenia or autoimmune hepatitis (not recorded which). The V and J genes are TRBV12-3 or TRBV12-4 and TRBJ1-5; with no DNA, the TCRdb D assignment of TRBD1 cannot be verified. The CDR3 spells CASSHAWGVSNQPQHF.